This record looks at one T cell receptor (beta chain) sequence and its context. The target of this receptor is not known. There are no base qualities to consult, and no much larger clone falls within one base. This entry is derived from a study of shared clonotypes between healthy human individuals (dated by TCRdb to about 2020). Turning to the overall study: The cohort included a few men and a couple of women between 18 and 49 years of age. Per donor, three plates each were used for CD4 naive and CD4 memory, two for CD8 naive, and one for CD8 memory. To increase sequencing depth and limit assay-specific biases, TCR repertoire library preparation and sequencing were carried out by different laboratories using diverse techniques. To estimate repertoire size and how much clonotype sharing occurs between individuals, the study deeply sequenced the blood TCR repertoires of five healthy adults. Each donor's leukapheresis produced roughly between roughly 0.85 and 9.5 billion PBMCs.

From a lookup of the germline V gene, CDR1 and CDR2 are SGHAT and FQNNGV. The CDR3 runs 15 residues from the cysteine to the phenylalanine. The sequence is cut down to CDR3 DNA, 45 bases in frame from base 1. The junction shows trimming of 6 bases on V and 5 bases on J, and the gene matches do not reach 7 bases of it. Findings and caveats that apply to the study as a whole: Because the study included only a small number of donors, the genetic and exposure-history diversity represented was limited. Based on pairwise subsampling, the degree of clonotype sharing among donors was expected to be affected by sequencing depth. Compared with non-shared clonotypes, clonotypes shared by all four sorted-subset donors had higher generation probabilities. Roughly 5% of naive CD4, 3.5% of naive CD8, roughly 2.5% of memory CD4, and 0.4% of memory CD8 clonotypes were shared across several donors. Sampling was restricted to blood, and TCR repertoires in tissue are likely to differ from TCR repertoires in blood. Rarefaction of sorted-subset datasets indicated incomplete sequencing despite the large sequencing depth. Naive subsets generally had larger estimated clonotype richness than memory subsets did.

TCR CDR3 regions were amplified from genomic DNA by multiplex PCR using the deep immunoSEQ assay. For each cell subset, the extracted genomic DNA was distributed evenly across all wells of several immunoSEQ 96-well plates, and each plate served as one replicate. For sorted subsets, approximately 190 ng of genomic DNA, equivalent to some 30,000 T cell genomes, went into each replicate PCR. The purified libraries were quantified using a Qubit 3.0 fluorometer, sized with a Bioanalyzer 2100, and then quantified again using the KAPA Library Quantification kit. Every immunoSEQ 96-well plate was sequenced on a separate single-read 150-cycle Illumina NextSeq 550 flow cell. The paper's processing steps were these. The immunoSEQ output contained only junctional sequences without quality scores, so filtering could not match that applied to full-length reads. Sequences were annotated with PyIR, a Python wrapper for IgBLAST v1.9, using IMGT germline references to assign V/J genes and CDR3. Reads were filtered out if the reads had weak V/J assignments (E-value above 1e-6), no CDR3, stop codons, out-of-frame junctions, or ambiguous translated residues. V3J clonotypes were defined as sequences sharing the same inferred V gene, J gene, and CDR3 amino acid sequence. To compute the percentage overlap between repertoires, the number of shared unique clonotypes was divided by the size of the smaller repertoire. Three approaches were used to assess repertoire richness: RTK rarefaction, the Chao1 estimator, and Recon v2.1 estimates of unobserved clonotypes. Generation probabilities were computed with OLGA for all TCRbeta clonotypes obtained by the gDNA method from several donors. Held by TCRdb, this immuneACCESS table contains in-frame sequences only and omits some clones. Under half of the omission traces to an unresolved V gene where checked; the cause of the rest is unknown. Clone size and the V and J calls come from that table; the DNA yielded D and trimming. This sample gives a few million clones in total; less than 95% of them show up just once. 0.37% of the sample lies in the top ten.

Healthy HIV-negative adults with no recently reported acute infections or vaccinations were included as donors. Every donor was a Caucasian adult residing in Nashville, Tennessee, USA. CD4+ T cells were enriched by magnetic negative selection; naive cells were then positively selected on CD45RA, and the negative fraction formed the memory subset. After blood collection by leukapheresis, PBMCs were isolated using Ficoll-Histopaque density gradient centrifugation and then cryopreserved in the vapor phase of liquid nitrogen. Analytical flow cytometry was used to check the purity and quantity of each magnetically sorted T cell population. Genomic DNA was isolated from each sorted fraction and quantified by UV absorbance on a Nanodrop 2000c.

Input material: naive CD4+ T cells from PBMCs. The sample's cell subset or site label is to be understood as: CD45RA+ positively selected. This TCR was sampled from a young man in good health. Some clones in this sample may be carry-over from other donors' samples. The rearranged segments are TRBV11-2 and TRBJ2-1, with 10 bases in between that match TRBD1. The CDR3 protein: CASRPGQGIDNEQFF. The sequenced DNA: TGTGCCAGCAGACCGGGACAGGGGATCGACAATGAGCAGTTCTTC. Beyond the CDR3, the reference TRBV11-2 and TRBJ2-1 genes provide the residues; the full variable domain reads: EAGVAQSPRYKIIEKRQSVAFWCNPISGHATLYWYQQILGQGPKLLIQFQNNGVVDDSQLPKDRFSAERLKGVDSTLKIQPAKLEDSAVYLCASRPGQGIDNEQFFGPGTRLTVL.